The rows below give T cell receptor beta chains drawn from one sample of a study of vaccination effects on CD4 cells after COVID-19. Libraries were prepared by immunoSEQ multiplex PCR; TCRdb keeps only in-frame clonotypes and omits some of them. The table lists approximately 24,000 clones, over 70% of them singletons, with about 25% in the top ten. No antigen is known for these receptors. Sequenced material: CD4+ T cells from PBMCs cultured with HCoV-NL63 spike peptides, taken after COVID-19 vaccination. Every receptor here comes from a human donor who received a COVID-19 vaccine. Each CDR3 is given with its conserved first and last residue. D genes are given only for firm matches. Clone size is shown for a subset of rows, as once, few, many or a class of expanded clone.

CDR3 protein: CASSARGGTNNSPLHF; CDR3 DNA: TGTGCCAGCAGCGCTAGGGGCGGGACAAATAATTCACCCCTCCACTTT; V gene: TRBV9; J gene: TRBJ1-6; clone size: .; D gene: .
CDR3 protein: CAWSVLSTDQPQHF; CDR3 DNA: TGTGCCTGGAGTGTACTTTCGACGGATCAGCCCCAGCATTTT; V gene: TRBV30; J gene: TRBJ1-5; clone size: .; D gene: .
CDR3 protein: CASSTSWNYNEQFF; CDR3 DNA: TGTGCCAGCTCAACTAGCTGGAACTACAATGAGCAGTTCTTC; V gene: TRBV25-1; J gene: TRBJ2-1; clone size: .; D gene: .
CDR3 protein: CASSADPTGGETQYF; CDR3 DNA: TGTGCCAGCAGCGCCGACCCTACAGGAGGGGAGACCCAGTACTTC; V gene: TRBV5-4; J gene: TRBJ2-5; clone size: .; D gene: .
CDR3 protein: CASSPGAGARGYNEQFF; CDR3 DNA: TGTGCCAGCAGCCCCGGAGCGGGAGCAAGAGGCTACAATGAGCAGTTCTTC; V gene: TRBV3-1/TRBV3-2; J gene: TRBJ2-1; clone size: few; D gene: TRBD2
CDR3 protein: CASSPPSETQYF; CDR3 DNA: TGCGCCAGCAGTCCCCCCTCAGAGACCCAGTACTTC; V gene: TRBV23-1; J gene: TRBJ2-5; clone size: .; D gene: .
CDR3 protein: CASLHGRSLNEKLFF; CDR3 DNA: TGTGCCAGCCTCCACGGACGCAGCCTAAATGAAAAACTGTTTTTT; V gene: TRBV21-1; J gene: TRBJ1-4; clone size: few; D gene: .
CDR3 protein: CASQPTSYNEQFF; CDR3 DNA: TGTGCCAGCCAACCAACTAGTTACAATGAGCAGTTCTTC; V gene: TRBV28; J gene: TRBJ2-1; clone size: .; D gene: .
CDR3 protein: CASSDLGEKIYGYTF; CDR3 DNA: TGTGCCAGCAGTGATCTGGGAGAAAAAATCTATGGCTACACCTTC; V gene: TRBV6-1; J gene: TRBJ1-2; clone size: few; D gene: .
CDR3 protein: CSASQTSGGPLSRPDTQYF; CDR3 DNA: TGCAGTGCTAGTCAGACTAGCGGGGGGCCCTTATCGAGGCCAGATACGCAGTATTTT; V gene: TRBV20-1; J gene: TRBJ2-3; clone size: once; D gene: TRBD2
CDR3 protein: CASKQGDYGYTF; CDR3 DNA: TGTGCCAGCAAACAGGGCGACTATGGCTACACCTTC; V gene: TRBV2; J gene: TRBJ1-2; clone size: .; D gene: .
CDR3 protein: CASSLDQGREYF; CDR3 DNA: TGTGCCAGCAGCTTAGACCAGGGCCGGGAGTACTTC; V gene: TRBV7-9; J gene: TRBJ2-7; clone size: .; D gene: .
CDR3 protein: CASRGDGPIKYKFF; CDR3 DNA: TGTGCCAGCAGGGGAGACGGCCCGATCAAGTATAAGTTCTTC; V gene: TRBV6-5; J gene: TRBJ2-1; clone size: .; D gene: .
CDR3 protein: CASSFTGQPLNSPLHF; CDR3 DNA: TGCGCCAGCAGCTTTACAGGACAACCTTTAAATTCACCCCTCCACTTT; V gene: TRBV5-1; J gene: TRBJ1-6; clone size: .; D gene: .
CDR3 protein: CASTTSGLAGSIIYNEQFF; CDR3 DNA: TGTGCCAGCACCACCTCCGGACTAGCGGGAAGCATAATATACAATGAGCAGTTCTTC; V gene: TRBV28; J gene: TRBJ2-1; clone size: once; D gene: TRBD2
CDR3 protein: CASSLVGRGPEKLFF; CDR3 DNA: TGCGCCAGCAGCTTGGTCGGCAGGGGGCCTGAAAAACTGTTTTTT; V gene: TRBV5-1; J gene: TRBJ1-4; clone size: .; D gene: TRBD1
CDR3 protein: CATSRAGTSGRSLSSYEQYF; CDR3 DNA: TGTGCCACCAGCAGAGCCGGGACTAGCGGGAGGTCTTTAAGCTCCTACGAGCAGTACTTC; V gene: TRBV15; J gene: TRBJ2-7; clone size: .; D gene: TRBD2
CDR3 protein: CAWDRGSPLHF; CDR3 DNA: TGTGCCTGGGACAGGGGTTCACCCCTCCACTTT; V gene: TRBV30; J gene: TRBJ1-6; clone size: .; D gene: TRBD1
CDR3 protein: CACNSRVRAWNTEAFF; CDR3 DNA: TGTGCCTGTAACTCCAGGGTAAGGGCATGGAACACTGAAGCTTTCTTT; V gene: TRBV30; J gene: TRBJ1-1; clone size: .; D gene: .
CDR3 protein: CASSIAVAGEQYF; CDR3 DNA: TGTGCCAGTAGTATAGCGGTAGCAGGGGAGCAGTACTTC; V gene: TRBV19; J gene: TRBJ2-7; clone size: .; D gene: .
CDR3 protein: CASSVDWGAYNEQFF; CDR3 DNA: TGTGCCAGCAGCGTAGACTGGGGCGCTTACAATGAGCAGTTCTTC; V gene: TRBV9; J gene: TRBJ2-1; clone size: .; D gene: .
CDR3 protein: CASSLWTGNTDTQYF; CDR3 DNA: TGTGCCAGCAGTTTATGGACCGGAAACACAGATACGCAGTATTTT; V gene: TRBV28; J gene: TRBJ2-3; clone size: .; D gene: .
CDR3 protein: CASSSGTREYF; CDR3 DNA: TGTGCCAGCAGCTCCGGGACACGGGAGTACTTC; V gene: TRBV7-9; J gene: TRBJ2-7; clone size: .; D gene: .
CDR3 protein: CASSANIGQVEDTQYF; CDR3 DNA: TGTGCCAGCAGTGCTAATATTGGGCAGGTTGAAGATACGCAGTATTTT; V gene: TRBV6-4; J gene: TRBJ2-3; clone size: once; D gene: .
CDR3 protein: CASSPPGLRGTQYF; CDR3 DNA: TGTGCCAGCAGTCCGCCGGGCCTGAGGGGGACCCAGTACTTC; V gene: TRBV28; J gene: TRBJ2-5; clone size: .; D gene: .
CDR3 protein: CASSEAGGSTDTQYF; CDR3 DNA: TGCGCCAGCAGCGAAGCCGGAGGGAGCACAGATACGCAGTATTTT; V gene: TRBV5-1; J gene: TRBJ2-3; clone size: .; D gene: .
CDR3 protein: CASSPAMNTGELFF; CDR3 DNA: TGTGCCAGCAGTCCGGCCATGAACACCGGGGAGCTGTTTTTT; V gene: TRBV2; J gene: TRBJ2-2; clone size: .; D gene: .
CDR3 protein: CASSLGGRANTEAFF; CDR3 DNA: TGTGCCAGCAGCTTAGGGGGCAGAGCGAACACTGAAGCTTTCTTT; V gene: TRBV11-1; J gene: TRBJ1-1; clone size: .; D gene: .
CDR3 protein: CSSRLGKGTDTQYF; CDR3 DNA: TGTTCTTCCAGATTAGGGAAAGGAACAGATACGCAGTATTTT; V gene: TRBV11-2; J gene: TRBJ2-3; clone size: .; D gene: .
CDR3 protein: CASSPEGTGIYEQYF; CDR3 DNA: TGTGCCAGCAGCCCCGAGGGGACAGGGATCTACGAGCAGTACTTC; V gene: TRBV7-9; J gene: TRBJ2-7; clone size: .; D gene: TRBD1
CDR3 protein: CASSRAQATYNEQFF; CDR3 DNA: TGTGCCAGCAGTAGGGCGCAAGCGACTTACAATGAGCAGTTCTTC; V gene: TRBV6-5; J gene: TRBJ2-1; clone size: .; D gene: .
CDR3 protein: CASSLKGQGWHSPLHF; CDR3 DNA: TGTGCCAGCAGCTTGAAGGGACAGGGGTGGCATTCACCCCTCCACTTT; V gene: TRBV5-4; J gene: TRBJ1-6; clone size: .; D gene: TRBD1
CDR3 protein: CASSPVGDGSQPQHF; CDR3 DNA: TGTGCCAGCTCACCAGTAGGGGATGGAAGTCAGCCCCAGCATTTT; V gene: TRBV18; J gene: TRBJ1-5; clone size: .; D gene: .
CDR3 protein: CASSSAPSGTSGDYEQYF; CDR3 DNA: TGCGCCAGCAGCTCCGCGCCTTCCGGGACTAGCGGGGACTACGAGCAGTACTTC; V gene: TRBV5-1; J gene: TRBJ2-7; clone size: once; D gene: TRBD2
CDR3 protein: CASSTMGGVHTRPAGGPVETQYF; CDR3 DNA: TGTGCCAGCAGCACAATGGGGGGTGTTCATACAAGGCCCGCGGGAGGGCCGGTAGAGACCCAGTACTTC; V gene: TRBV7-9; J gene: TRBJ2-5; clone size: .; D gene: TRBD2
CDR3 protein: CASSLGRTNTEAFF; CDR3 DNA: TGCGCCAGCAGCTTGGGGAGGACCAACACTGAAGCTTTCTTT; V gene: TRBV5-1; J gene: TRBJ1-1; clone size: .; D gene: .
CDR3 protein: CASRGTASNEKLFF; CDR3 DNA: TGTGCCAGCAGAGGGACAGCCAGTAATGAAAAACTGTTTTTT; V gene: TRBV2; J gene: TRBJ1-4; clone size: .; D gene: TRBD1
CDR3 protein: CASKTTGNSPLHF; CDR3 DNA: TGCGCCAGCAAAACAACAGGGAATTCACCCCTCCACTTT; V gene: TRBV5-1; J gene: TRBJ1-6; clone size: few; D gene: .
CDR3 protein: CASSRDMTTGYTF; CDR3 DNA: TGTGCCAGCAGCCGGGATATGACTACTGGCTACACCTTC; V gene: TRBV3-1/TRBV3-2; J gene: TRBJ1-2; clone size: few; D gene: .
CDR3 protein: CASTPDIRWNEQFF; CDR3 DNA: TGTGCCAGCACCCCAGATATCAGGTGGAATGAGCAGTTCTTC; V gene: TRBV6-6; J gene: TRBJ2-1; clone size: .; D gene: .
CDR3 protein: CASSLQGDLGDTQYF; CDR3 DNA: TGCGCCAGCAGCTTGCAGGGGGATTTGGGAGATACGCAGTATTTT; V gene: TRBV5-1; J gene: TRBJ2-3; clone size: .; D gene: TRBD1
CDR3 protein: CASSEASADNSPLHF; CDR3 DNA: TGTGCCAGCAGTGAAGCGTCGGCAGATAATTCACCCCTCCACTTT; V gene: TRBV2; J gene: TRBJ1-6; clone size: .; D gene: .
CDR3 protein: CASSPSSYEQYF; CDR3 DNA: TGTGCCAGCTCACCGAGCTCCTACGAGCAGTACTTC; V gene: TRBV18; J gene: TRBJ2-7; clone size: few; D gene: .
CDR3 protein: CASRSAAYEQYF; CDR3 DNA: TGTGCCAGTAGGTCGGCAGCGTACGAGCAGTACTTC; V gene: TRBV19; J gene: TRBJ2-7; clone size: .; D gene: .
CDR3 protein: CASSGDSYGYTF; CDR3 DNA: TGTGCCAGCAGTGGGGACAGCTATGGCTACACCTTC; V gene: TRBV2; J gene: TRBJ1-2; clone size: .; D gene: TRBD1